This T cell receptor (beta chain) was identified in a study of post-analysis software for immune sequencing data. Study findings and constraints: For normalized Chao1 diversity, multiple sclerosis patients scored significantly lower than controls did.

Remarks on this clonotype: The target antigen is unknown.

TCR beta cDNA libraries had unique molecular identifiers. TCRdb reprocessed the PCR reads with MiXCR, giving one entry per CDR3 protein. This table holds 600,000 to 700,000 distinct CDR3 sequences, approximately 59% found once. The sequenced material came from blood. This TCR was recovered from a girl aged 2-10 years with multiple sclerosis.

The CDR3 DNA follows: TGCAGCGTTGGACAGGGAAAGGGCAATCAGCCCCAGCATTTT. Amino acids: CSVGQGKGNQPQHF. This chain joins TRBV29-1 and TRBJ1-5; 7 nucleotides agree with TRBD1. Losses at the gene ends were 4 bases for V and 2 bases for J; bases not matched to a gene: 5. The CDR3 has 14 amino acids. Germline assignment: CDR1 SQVTM and CDR2 ANQGSEA.